This T cell receptor beta chain is drawn from a study of beta chain features in type 1 diabetes. Study-wide findings and caveats: Patients with type 1 diabetes showed fewer VDJ junction insertions and more deletions.

The CDR3 consists of 13 residues. Expressed TCRB transcripts got sequenced, as all isolated RNA was reverse transcribed. Assay used: immunoSEQ multiplex PCR; TCRdb lists only in-frame clones, some missing. The sample contains a few hundred thousand clones, around 16% of which appear only once. Turning to this clone: Its target is unknown.

The chain employs TRBV21-1 and TRBJ2-5; no check of the table's D call, TRBD2, against the DNA was made. TRBV21-1 is classified as a pseudogene. Sample: naive CD4+ T cells from blood. The receptor's source is a woman younger than 30 in good health. The CDR3 loop reads CASSGLAGETQYF. The CDR3 DNA sequence: TGTGCCAGCAGCGGACTAGCTGGGGAGACCCAGTACTTC.